The text below deals with one T cell receptor beta chain. Profiling relied on immunoSEQ multiplex PCR, and the TCRdb table lists in-frame clones only, not all of them. The sample includes around 980,000 clones, 75% to 80% seen only once; the top ten take 0.6% to 0.75%. This sample is drawn from a study of shared clonotypes between healthy human individuals. The clonotype originates from a man aged 18 to 30 in good health. Some clones in this sample may be carry-over from other donors' samples. Sequencing was done on a sample of memory CD4+ T cells from PBMCs. Described subset: CD45RA-negative fraction.

Written as DNA, the CDR3 is TGTGCCAGAAGCTTCCACGATCTAGCCAAAAACATTCAGTACTTC. It is translated as CARSFHDLAKNIQYF. This chain joins TRBV5-3 and TRBJ2-4; D ambiguous. TRBV5-3 belongs to the ORF category, with a function that is uncertain. The V gene lost 2 bases and the J gene lost 0 bases, with 9 bases spanning the gap. The CDR3 loop spans 15 amino acids.